The rows below give T cell receptor beta chains drawn from one sample of a study of cytomegalovirus exposure and HLA in healthy donors. Here immunoSEQ multiplex PCR was the method, and the copy in TCRdb shows in-frame clones only, minus some. The sample contains approximately 150,000 clones, about three quarters of which appear only once. Material: PBMCs. The receptors originated from a young man in good health and CMV-seropositive. Each CDR3 is given with its conserved first and last residue. The D gene is left open where the match is weak. Size is stated for part of the rows, as once, few or many counts, or as a class when the clone is expanded.

D gene	clone size	V gene	J gene	CDR3 DNA	CDR3 protein
.	.	TRBV5-4	TRBJ2-3	TGTGCCAGCAGCAACAGGGCCGGAGAGGCAGATACGCAGTATTTT	CASSNRAGEADTQYF
TRBD1	few	TRBV23-1	TRBJ2-7	TGCGCCAGCAGTCCCGGGACAGGGACCTACGAGCAGTACTTC	CASSPGTGTYEQYF
.	.	TRBV4-1	TRBJ2-1	TGCGCCAGCAGCCAAGACCCCCTTGGCGAGACTAGTTTTTCCAATGAGCAGTTCTTC	CASSQDPLGETSFSNEQFF
.	.	TRBV6-6	TRBJ1-6	TGTGCCAGCACCCTCGCCGAGGATTCACCCCTCCACTTT	CASTLAEDSPLHF
TRBD1	.	TRBV5-5	TRBJ2-1	TGTGCCAGCAGCTTCACAGGGGCAGGCGACAATGAGCAGTTCTTC	CASSFTGAGDNEQFF
TRBD2	.	TRBV6-6	TRBJ2-5	TGTGCCAGCAGCGGGGGGGAGACCCAGTACTTC	CASSGGETQYF
TRBD1	.	TRBV7-9	TRBJ2-2	TGTGCCAGCAGCGACAGGGACCCGAACACCGGGGAGCTGTTTTTT	CASSDRDPNTGELFF
TRBD2	.	TRBV28	TRBJ2-1	TGTGCCAGCACCGGGACTAGCGGGCAAATCGTGACCGAGCAGTTCTTC	CASTGTSGQIVTEQFF
.	.	TRBV18	TRBJ2-1	TGTGCCAGCTCGGAAGGGGCTGGCGCCGGGCTCAATGAGCAGTTCTTC	CASSEGAGAGLNEQFF
.	.	TRBV5-8	TRBJ1-1	TGTGCCAGCAGCTTGGACGGCGGTCTTGAAGCTTTCTTT	CASSLDGGLEAFF
.	.	TRBV2	TRBJ1-6	TGTGCCAGTTACAGGGTAGAAGATAATTCACCCCTCCACTTT	CASYRVEDNSPLHF
.	.	TRBV6-5	TRBJ2-7	TGTGCCAGCAGTGAAGAGCTATCCATCTACGAGCAGTACTTC	CASSEELSIYEQYF
.	.	TRBV5-6	TRBJ1-5	TGTGCCAGCAGCTTGGGCAATTTGGGGGGAAATCAGCCCCAGCATTTT	CASSLGNLGGNQPQHF
TRBD1	.	TRBV6-1	TRBJ2-7	TGTGCCAGCACTCAAAAACCGGGACAGGGGGCCGAGCAGTACTTC	CASTQKPGQGAEQYF
TRBD2	few	TRBV2	TRBJ2-1	TGTGCCAGCAGCCCGGGGGACTATAGGAATGAGCAGTTCTTC	CASSPGDYRNEQFF
.	.	TRBV6-4	TRBJ1-4	TGTGCCAGCAGCGCCCTTTTAGGCGGAAAACTGTTTTTT	CASSALLGGKLFF
TRBD2	.	TRBV6-1	TRBJ2-7	TGTGCCAGCAGTGGCCCCCCCCGGACTAGCGGGGGCAGTATGCTCGAGCAGTACTTC	CASSGPPRTSGGSMLEQYF
TRBD1	.	TRBV4-1	TRBJ1-2	TGCGCCAGCAGCCAAGAGAGGGACAGGGGTCTTTATGGCTACACCTTC	CASSQERDRGLYGYTF
.	.	TRBV7-9	TRBJ2-2	TGTGCCAGCAGCTTAGGCCCGTACCAGATCACCGGGGAGCTGTTTTTT	CASSLGPYQITGELFF
.	.	TRBV6-6	TRBJ2-5	TGTGCCAGCAGACAGGGCCCGAGGGGGACCCAGTACTTC	CASRQGPRGTQYF
TRBD1	.	TRBV6-6	TRBJ2-7	TGTGCCAGCAGTTACTCGCGGACAGGGAGGTCCTACGAGCAGTACTTC	CASSYSRTGRSYEQYF
TRBD1	.	TRBV19	TRBJ1-2	TGTGCCAGTAGGGGGACAGGCCTAAACTATGGCTACACCTTC	CASRGTGLNYGYTF
.	few	TRBV19	TRBJ1-1	TGTGCCAGTAGTATTCTTGGACACCCGAACACTGAAGCTTTCTTT	CASSILGHPNTEAFF